This entry lists 19 T cell receptor beta chains sequenced from one sample in a study of blood T cell repertoires in COVID-19 (dated by TCRdb to the early 2020s). Libraries were constructed by the immunoSEQ multiplex PCR assay. In TCRdb, the immuneACCESS table is reduced to in-frame sequences with V and J assigned. These tables do not hold every clone; where another copy was compared, an unresolved V gene accounts for under half, and the others remain unexplained. The sample table holds 200,000 to 250,000 clones, of which 92% were seen once. Around 0.85% of the sample rests with the top ten. The sample taken for sequencing was peripheral blood. The receptors stem from a man between 60 and 75 years old with COVID-19, enrolled during active disease.

The gene calls are TRBV21-1 and TRBJ2-7; the table names TRBD2, a call not compared with the DNA. TRBV21-1 is marked as a pseudogene. The CDR3 extends over 18 amino acids. The CDR3 nucleotides are TGTGCCAGCATCGAAACCCCCTGGGAGGAACGGGAAGCCGAGGAGCAGTACTTC. Encoded protein: CASIETPWEEREAEEQYF.

The chain carries TRBV3-1 (or the pseudogene TRBV3-2) and TRBJ2-7; 8 bases map to TRBD2. CDR3 size: 13 residues. V lost 6 bases, J lost 6 bases, and 7 bases stayed unmatched. CDR1 is LGHDT, CDR2 YNNKEL, per germline (reference sequence). The CDR3 coding sequence is TGTGCCAGCAGAGCCCGGGGGGGACGCGAGCAGTACTTC. It encodes CASRARGGREQYF.

This chain joins TRBV7-8 and TRBJ1-2; 7 bases fit TRBD1. J gave up 1 base and V 2 bases, and 4 bases lay outside the gene matches. The CDR3 has 15 amino acids. Per germline, CDR1 SGHVS and CDR2 FQNEAQ. CDR3 amino acids: CASSLITGVNYGYTF. The CDR3, as DNA: TGTGCCAGCAGCTTAATCACAGGGGTTAACTATGGCTACACCTTC. The full variable domain, its missing parts supplied by reference TRBV7-8 and TRBJ1-2, is GAGVSQSPRYKVAKRGQDVALRCDPISGHVSLFWYQQALGQGPEFLTYFQNEAQLDKSGLPSDRFFAERPEGSVSTLKIQRTQQEDSAVYLCASSLITGVNYGYTFGSGTRLTVV.

V gene TRBV6-5 combines with J gene TRBJ1-4; TRBD1 agrees at 7 bases. The length of the CDR3 is 15 residues. V shed 0 bases and J 8 bases; nucleotides not matched to a gene: 6. Germline lookup yields CDR1 MNHEY and CDR2 SVGAGI. CDR3 DNA sequence: TGTGCCAGCAGTTACTCCGGGACAGAGTCGGAAAAACTGTTTTTT. It encodes CASSYSGTESEKLFF.

The J gene is TRBJ2-7, the V gene TRBV5-1, with D perhaps matching TRBD1 (7 bases). Per the germline V gene, CDR1 is SGHRS and CDR2 is YFSETQ. V was clipped by 7 bases and J by 2 bases, with 10 bases between them. The CDR3 is 12 residues long. CDR3 protein: CASGGTAYEQYF. CDR3 in DNA: TGCGCCAGCGGGGGGACAGCCTACGAGCAGTACTTC.

The chain has TRBV7-9 and TRBJ2-1; 12 bases align to TRBD2. CDR3 size: 17 residues. Germline CDR1 is SEHNR and CDR2 is FQNEAQ (reference sequence). V shed 6 bases and J 8 bases; nucleotides not matched to a gene: 14. As DNA, the CDR3 is TGTGCCAGCAGGAACCCTAGCGGGAGGGCCGCTATCCATGAGCAGTTCTTC. It is translated as CASRNPSGRAAIHEQFF.

V usage is TRBV3-1 (or the pseudogene TRBV3-2) and J usage is TRBJ2-1; 15 nucleotides line up with TRBD2. Germline assignment: CDR1 LGHDT and CDR2 YNNKEL (reference sequence). The CDR3 runs to 17 residues. V gave up 4 bases and J gave up 6 bases; unmatched junction bases: 7. The CDR3 is CASSPPGLAGGANEQFF. Written as DNA, the CDR3 is TGTGCCAGCAGCCCTCCGGGACTAGCGGGAGGAGCCAATGAGCAGTTCTTC.

The rearrangement uses TRBV2 and TRBJ1-3; perhaps TRBD1 as D (6 bases). Looked up from germline, CDR1 is SNHLY and CDR2 is FYNNEI. V was shortened by 7 bases and J by 0 bases, with 13 bases between the two germline ends. This CDR3 has 15 amino acids. CDR3 in DNA: TGTGCCAGCATCCTGGACAGAAGCTCTGGAAACACCATATATTTT. It codes for CASILDRSSGNTIYF.

The CDR3 sequence is CASSDVGAKGETQYF. The CDR3 nucleotides read TGTGCCAGCAGCGATGTAGGGGCTAAGGGAGAGACCCAGTACTTC. The V and J genes are TRBV9 and TRBJ2-5; D may be TRBD1 (5 bases). Deletions cut 3 bases from V and 4 bases from J, with 16 bases between. The germline gives CDR1 SGDLS, CDR2 YYNGEE. The CDR3 consists of 15 residues. Looking up the rest from reference TRBV9 and TRBJ2-5 gives the full variable domain: DSGVTQTPKHLITATGQRVTLRCSPRSGDLSVYWYQQSLDQGLQFLIQYYNGEERAKGNILERFSAQQFPDLHSELNLSSLELGDSALYFCASSDVGAKGETQYFGPGTRLLVL.

The CDR3 protein is CASRSGTGVFYGYTF. CDR3 sequence (DNA): TGTGCCAGCAGATCCGGGACAGGGGTTTTCTATGGCTACACCTTC. The chain recombines TRBV2 with TRBJ1-2, with 10 bases that match TRBD1. The junction had 8 bases not matched to a gene; V was cut back by 6 bases and J by 4 bases. The length of the CDR3 is 15 residues. Germline V gives CDR1 SNHLY, CDR2 FYNNEI.

This chain uses TRBV5-6 with TRBJ2-6, with TRBD1 as a possible D gene (6 bases). Trimming pared 4 bases from V and 4 bases from J, leaving 12 bases between. The CDR3 is 15 residues long. Germline assignment: CDR1 SGHDT and CDR2 YYEEEE. CDR3 residues: CASSAGVSGANVLTF. The CDR3 nucleotides are TGTGCCAGCAGCGCAGGGGTGTCCGGGGCCAACGTCCTGACTTTC.

This sequence joins TRBV9 and TRBJ2-1, with a tentative D call TRBD2 (6 bases). The CDR3 is 16 residues long. Per germline, CDR1 SGDLS and CDR2 YYNGEE. Trimming pared 3 bases from V and 6 bases from J, leaving 19 bases between. CDR3 nucleotide sequence: TGTGCCAGCAGCGAGAGCGGAGGGCTAGTTGGCAATGAGCAGTTCTTC. It yields the protein CASSESGGLVGNEQFF.

The chain carries TRBV11-2 and TRBJ1-4; D unclear. The CDR3 contains 13 residues. V lost 1 base, J lost 7 bases, and 7 bases lay in between. Looked up from germline, CDR1 is SGHAT and CDR2 is FQNNGV. In DNA, the CDR3 is TGTGCCAGCAGCTTAGGGTTGAGTGAAAAACTGTTTTTT. Protein: CASSLGLSEKLFF.

This chain connects TRBV30 to TRBJ1-2; 11 nucleotides agree with TRBD1. This CDR3 comprises 13 residues. The ends lost 3 bases at V and 7 bases at J; junction bases unmatched: 4. Germline V gene lookup returns CDR1 GTSNPN and CDR2 SVGIG (reference sequence). CDR3 sequence reads: CAWRGQGAGGYTF. The CDR3 nucleotides read TGTGCCTGGAGAGGACAGGGGGCCGGTGGCTACACCTTC.

The chain has TRBV28 and TRBJ2-1; 7 positions agree with TRBD2. Germline CDR1 reads MDHEN; CDR2 reads SYDVKM. V lost 3 bases to trimming and J lost 6 bases; unmatched junction nucleotides: 5. There are 14 residues in the CDR3. Here the CDR3 reads CASSLGGRGNEQFF. The CDR3 region has the DNA TGTGCCAGCAGTTTGGGCGGGAGAGGCAATGAGCAGTTCTTC. The full variable domain, rest sourced from reference TRBV28 and TRBJ2-1, is DVKVTQSSRYLVKRTGEKVFLECVQDMDHENMFWYRQDPGLGLRLIYFSYDVKMKEKGDIPEGYSVSREKKERFSLILESASTNQTSMYLCASSLGGRGNEQFFGPGTRLTVL.

The sample holds one count of this clone. The chain recombines TRBV5-5 with TRBJ2-1; 11 nucleotides align to TRBD1. V trimming: 4 bases; J trimming: 4 bases; junction bases outside the gene matches: 7. Germline loops: CDR1 SGHKS, CDR2 YYEKEE (reference sequence). CDR3 size: 16 residues. CDR3 sequence reads: CASSALGDRGYNEQFF. CDR3 sequence (DNA): TGTGCCAGCAGCGCTCTCGGGGACAGGGGGTACAATGAGCAGTTCTTC.

J is TRBJ1-6 and V is TRBV9, with D tentatively TRBD1 (6 bases). The V gene's germline CDR1 is SGDLS and CDR2 YYNGEE. This CDR3 is built from 14 residues. With 0 bases removed from V and 10 bases from J, the gap between germline ends came to 11 bases. The DNA of the CDR3 is TGTGCCAGCAGCGTAGAAGGGGGAGCCTCACCCCTCCACTTT. Translated, it gives CASSVEGGASPLHF.

The chain links TRBV5-1 to TRBJ1-5; no definite D call. Germline V gene sequence: CDR1 SGHRS, CDR2 YFSETQ. The CDR3 runs to 11 residues. The ends were cut back, 8 bases at V and 7 bases at J, with 10 bases in the middle. The DNA of the CDR3 is TGCGCCAGGACTGGATGGCAGCCCCAGCATTTT. Amino acids: CARTGWQPQHF. Drawing the rest from reference TRBV5-1 and TRBJ1-5, the complete variable domain is KAGVTQTPRYLIKTRGQQVTLSCSPISGHRSVSWYQQTPGQGLQFLFEYFSETQRNKGNFPGRFSGRQFSNSRSEMNVSTLELGDSALYLCARTGWQPQHFGDGTRLSIL.

V is TRBV3-1 (or the pseudogene TRBV3-2) and J is TRBJ2-3; 7 bases are shared with TRBD1. Per germline, CDR1 LGHDT and CDR2 YNNKEL (reference sequence). After removal of 6 bases from V and 1 base from J, the junction contained 7 bases not matched to a gene. The CDR3 runs to 15 residues. CDR3 coding DNA: TGTGCCAGCAGGCCCGGGACAGCAGGCACAGATACGCAGTATTTT. Translating it yields CASRPGTAGTDTQYF.